Shown below are 18 T cell receptor beta chains from a single sample sequenced in a study of T cell responses to AZD1222 COVID-19 vaccine (dated by TCRdb to the early 2020s). Library construction relied on the immunoSEQ multiplex PCR assay. In its TCRdb copy, this immuneACCESS table keeps in-frame sequences only and misses some clones. Where compared with another copy, unresolved V genes explain less than half of these, and the others have no known cause. This sample holds 120,000 or so clones; about 89% were observed only once. The ten largest clones represent roughly 10% of the sample. Reading the label with the study, this specimen's time point is: baseline before first vaccination. The specimen comprised peripheral blood, sampled on day 0 of AZD1222 vaccination. Receptor source: an adult in good health.

This clone was picked up one time. The chain combines TRBV6-1 with TRBJ1-6, with D possibly matching TRBD1 (5 bases). CDR3 length: 15 residues. V lost 0 bases and J 7 bases, leaving 10 bases between the germline ends. CDR1 and CDR2 (germline): MNHNS, SASEGT. The DNA of the CDR3 is TGTGCCAGCAGTGAAGCTCAGGGAATCAATTCACCCCTCCACTTT. It translates to CASSEAQGINSPLHF.

J is TRBJ2-7 and V is TRBV7-9; 10 bases line up with TRBD2. The V segment lost 4 bases and the J segment 3 bases; nucleotides outside the gene matches: 0. This CDR3 spans 13 amino acids. Germline CDR1 SEHNR, CDR2 FQNEAQ (reference sequence). In DNA form, the CDR3 reads TGTGCCAGCAGCTGGACTAGCGGCTACGAGCAGTACTTC. Residues: CASSWTSGYEQYF.

The V gene is TRBV6-2 or TRBV6-3, the J gene TRBJ1-2; D remains ambiguous. From germline, CDR1 is MNHEY and CDR2 SVGEGT. V lost 2 bases, J lost 0 bases, and 10 bases lay in between. The CDR3 extends over 15 amino acids. DNA of the CDR3: TGTGCCAGCAGTTACACCCTGGGAGCTAACTATGGCTACACCTTC. This gives the protein CASSYTLGANYGYTF.

This chain links TRBV5-1 with TRBJ1-1; D uncertain. The CDR3 is made up of 15 amino acids. Germline CDR1 reads SGHRS; CDR2 reads YFSETQ. The ends were cut back, 0 bases at V and 3 bases at J, with 12 bases in the middle. CDR3 residues: CASSLDGYLDTEAFF. The CDR3 DNA is TGCGCCAGCAGCTTGGATGGGTATTTGGACACTGAAGCTTTCTTT.

The genes are TRBV5-1 and TRBJ1-2; D remains ambiguous. The CDR3 is 15 amino acids. V lost 5 bases, J lost 0 bases, and 14 bases lay in between. CDR1 is SGHRS and CDR2 is YFSETQ in the germline V gene. The CDR3 loop is CASRPLGPSNYGYTF. CDR3 in DNA: TGCGCCAGCAGACCTCTAGGACCTTCTAACTATGGCTACACCTTC.

V and J are TRBV15 and TRBJ1-5; the D gene is possibly TRBD1 (6 bases). Germline lookup yields CDR1 LNHNV and CDR2 YYDKDF (reference sequence). CDR3 length: 17 amino acids. Trimming removed 0 bases from V and 7 bases from J, with 19 bases in between. The CDR3 sequence is CATSRERGDNGKQPQHF. The CDR3 DNA follows: TGTGCCACCAGCAGAGAGAGGGGGGACAATGGAAAGCAGCCCCAGCATTTT.

The chain has TRBV5-5 and TRBJ1-5; unclear D gene. CDR3 length: 13 amino acids. Trimming shortened V by 4 bases and J by 7 bases, and 12 bases separated the two germline ends. Germline CDR1 and CDR2: SGHKS and YYEKEE (reference sequence). The CDR3 nucleotides read TGTGCCAGCAGCGTCACTGGTTCGCAGCCCCAGCATTTT. Protein: CASSVTGSQPQHF.

This chain links TRBV5-1 with TRBJ2-2; D gene ambiguous. The germline gives CDR1 SGHRS, CDR2 YFSETQ. V shed 0 bases and J shed 6 bases, with 6 bases lying between them. This CDR3 spans 13 amino acids. CDR3 nucleotide sequence: TGCGCCAGCAGCTTGGCCAGATCCGGGGAGCTGTTTTTT. Translating gives CASSLARSGELFF. The full variable domain, its missing parts supplied by reference TRBV5-1 and TRBJ2-2, is KAGVTQTPRYLIKTRGQQVTLSCSPISGHRSVSWYQQTPGQGLQFLFEYFSETQRNKGNFPGRFSGRQFSNSRSEMNVSTLELGDSALYLCASSLARSGELFFGEGSRLTVL.

This rearrangement joins TRBV7-6 to TRBJ2-1; TRBD2 matches at 10 bases. In germline, CDR1 is SGHVS, CDR2 FNYEAQ. The V segment lost 5 bases and the J segment 9 bases; nucleotides outside the gene matches: 10. The CDR3 extends over 15 amino acids. The CDR3 coding sequence is TGTGCCAGCAGCCAGACTAGCGGGTTTCAGGGTGAGCAGTTCTTC. Its translation is CASSQTSGFQGEQFF. Looking up the rest from reference TRBV7-6 and TRBJ2-1 gives the full variable domain: GAGVSQSPRYKVTKRGQDVALRCDPISGHVSLYWYRQALGQGPEFLTYFNYEAQQDKSGLPNDRFSAERPEGSISTLTIQRTEQRDSAMYRCASSQTSGFQGEQFFGPGTRLTVL.

This chain joins TRBV28 and TRBJ2-7; possible D gene TRBD1, 6 bases. Germline V lookup: CDR1 MDHEN, CDR2 SYDVKM. This CDR3 is built from 14 residues. V was trimmed by 7 bases and J by 2 bases, leaving 15 bases between them. For the CDR3, the DNA is TGTGCCAGCACCGTATACAGGGCCCCCTACGAGCAGTACTTC. Translated, it gives CASTVYRAPYEQYF.

The chain recombines TRBV27 with TRBJ1-2; the D gene is possibly TRBD1 (6 bases). CDR1 is MNHEY and CDR2 is SMNVEV in the germline V gene (reference sequence). Trimming pared 7 bases from V and 4 bases from J, leaving 16 bases between. CDR3 size: 14 residues. CDR3 nucleotide sequence: TGTGCCAGCAACGCCGGGGGGCTGACCTATGGCTACACCTTC. Translated: CASNAGGLTYGYTF.

The CDR3 nucleotides are TGTGCCAGCAGCAAAAAGGCCCCTCTTTACTCCCGACAACGTAACTCATCTGGAAACACCATATATTTT. This codes for CASSKKAPLYSRQRNSSGNTIYF. The rearrangement links TRBV21-1 to TRBJ1-3; TRBD1 is taken as the D call from the table, unchecked against the DNA. TRBV21-1 has pseudogene status. The CDR3 is 23 residues long.

The chain links TRBV5-1 to TRBJ2-4; the D is unclear. CDR3 length: 14 amino acids. The V gene lost 1 base and the J gene lost 8 bases, with 13 bases spanning the gap. CDR1 and CDR2 from the germline V gene are SGHRS and YFSETQ. The CDR3 DNA reads as TGCGCCAGCAGCTTGACCACAGCTTACGACATTCAGTACTTC. Translated, it gives CASSLTTAYDIQYF.

The chain employs TRBV6-5 and TRBJ1-5; D is unclear. Trimming left V 0 bases short and J 0 bases short, with 6 bases between. Germline values: CDR1 MNHEY, CDR2 SVGAGI. The CDR3 extends over 15 amino acids. Here the CDR3 reads CASSYSWGSNQPQHF. In nucleotides, the CDR3 is TGTGCCAGCAGTTACTCGTGGGGTAGCAATCAGCCCCAGCATTTT.

This chain links TRBV7-8 with TRBJ2-7; no clear D. The germline V gene encodes CDR1 SGHVS and CDR2 FQNEAQ. V lost 1 base, J lost 2 bases, and 9 bases lay in between. This CDR3 region has 14 residues. The CDR3 spells CASSLEQNTYEQYF. The CDR3 coding sequence is TGTGCCAGCAGCTTAGAACAGAATACCTACGAGCAGTACTTC.

The chain uses TRBV2 and TRBJ2-5; no clear D gene. V was cut by 6 bases and J by 5 bases, with 10 bases left in between. The CDR3 length is 12 residues. CDR1 and CDR2 from the germline V gene are SNHLY and FYNNEI. This CDR3 is CASRAEWETQYF. For the CDR3, the DNA is TGTGCCAGCAGGGCAGAGTGGGAGACCCAGTACTTC. The full variable domain, with the rest looked up from reference TRBV2 and TRBJ2-5, is EPEVTQTPSHQVTQMGQEVILRCVPISNHLYFYWYRQILGQKVEFLVSFYNNEISEKSEIFDDQFSVERPDGSNFTLKIRSTKLEDSAMYFCASRAEWETQYFGPGTRLLVL.

The chain links TRBV19 to TRBJ2-1; D may correspond to TRBD1 or TRBD2 (5 bases each). This CDR3 has 16 residues. The V end lost 4 bases, the J end lost 6 bases, and 19 bases lay between the germline ends. In germline, CDR1 is LNHDA, CDR2 SQIVND (reference sequence). The CDR3 is CASSSRGAGITNEQFF. The CDR3 DNA sequence: TGTGCCAGTAGTAGTCGAGGGGCGGGTATTACCAATGAGCAGTTCTTC.

This clone was counted a single time. The chain recombines TRBV5-4 with TRBJ2-2; TRBD1 matches at 9 bases. With 5 bases clipped from V and 7 bases from J, the junction kept 3 bases outside the gene matches. The CDR3 has 13 amino acids. Germline V gene data show CDR1 as SGHNT and CDR2 as YYREEE (reference sequence). CDR3: CASSTGGLGELFF. In DNA, the CDR3 is TGTGCCAGCAGTACAGGGGGCCTCGGGGAGCTGTTTTTT.